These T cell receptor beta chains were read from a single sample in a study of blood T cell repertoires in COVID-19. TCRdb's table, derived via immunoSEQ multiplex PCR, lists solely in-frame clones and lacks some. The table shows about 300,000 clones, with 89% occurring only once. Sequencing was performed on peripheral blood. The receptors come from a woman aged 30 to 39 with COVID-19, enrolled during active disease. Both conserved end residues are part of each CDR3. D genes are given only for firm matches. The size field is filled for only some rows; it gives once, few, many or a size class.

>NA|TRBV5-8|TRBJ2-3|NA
TGTGCCAGCAGCCTCTCGACGAGGGATACGCAGTATTTT
CASSLSTRDTQYF
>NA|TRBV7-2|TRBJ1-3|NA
TGTGCCAGCAGCTTAGGAGATTATATTGGAAACACCATATATTTT
CASSLGDYIGNTIYF
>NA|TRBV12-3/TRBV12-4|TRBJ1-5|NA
TGTGCCAGCAGTTTAACAGGGAATCAGCCCCAGCATTTT
CASSLTGNQPQHF
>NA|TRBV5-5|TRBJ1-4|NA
TGTGCCAGCAGCTTGCACAGGGAAGGAACTAATGAAAAACTGTTTTTT
CASSLHREGTNEKLFF
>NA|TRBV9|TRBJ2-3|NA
TGTGCCAGCAGCGGGAACTACCCGTTAACAGATACGCAGTATTTT
CASSGNYPLTDTQYF
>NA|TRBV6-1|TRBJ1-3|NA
TGTGCCAGCAGTGAGGCTAGATTTGCTCTCGGAAACACCATATATTTT
CASSEARFALGNTIYF
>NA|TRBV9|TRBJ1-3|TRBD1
TGTGCCAGCAGCGTAGAGGGGGCATTGGGAAACACCATATATTTT
CASSVEGALGNTIYF
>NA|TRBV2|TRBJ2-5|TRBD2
TGTGCCAGCAGTGAGAGACTAGCGCGGGAGACCCAGTACTTC
CASSERLARETQYF
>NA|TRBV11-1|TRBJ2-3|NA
TGTGCCAGCAGCCGATCCAGGGGATTGAGCACAGATACGCAGTATTTT
CASSRSRGLSTDTQYF
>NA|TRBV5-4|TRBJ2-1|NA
TGTGCCAGCAGCGCCTCGGGTCAGAGCTCCTACAATGAGCAGTTCTTC
CASSASGQSSYNEQFF
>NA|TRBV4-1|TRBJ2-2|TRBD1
TGCGCCAGCAGCCAAGAGCCCGGACAGGGGACCGGGGAGCTGTTTTTT
CASSQEPGQGTGELFF
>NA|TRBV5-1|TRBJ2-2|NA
TGCGCCAGCAGCTGGACACCTAACACCGGGGAGCTGTTTTTT
CASSWTPNTGELFF
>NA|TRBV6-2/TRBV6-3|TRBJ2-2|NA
TGTGCCAGCAGTTACCGGACAGTCAGGAACACCGGGGAGCTGTTTTTT
CASSYRTVRNTGELFF
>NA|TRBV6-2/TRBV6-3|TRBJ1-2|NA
TGTGCCAGCACCCCCGGGGGGAACCTCTATGGCTACACCTTC
CASTPGGNLYGYTF
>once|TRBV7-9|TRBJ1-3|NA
TGTGCCAGCAGCTTAACAGTCTCTGGAAACACCATATATTTT
CASSLTVSGNTIYF
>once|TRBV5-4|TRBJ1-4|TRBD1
TGTGCCAGCAGCTTACAGGGGTTGAATGAAAAACTGTTTTTT
CASSLQGLNEKLFF
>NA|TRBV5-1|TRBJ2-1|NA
TGCGCCAGCAGCTTGGGGCCTGAGCAGTTCTTC
CASSLGPEQFF
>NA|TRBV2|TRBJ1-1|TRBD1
TGTGCCAGTTCGGGACAGGGGTTCTCTGAAGCTTTCTTT
CASSGQGFSEAFF
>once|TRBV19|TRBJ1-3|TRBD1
TGTGCCAGTAGTAGCCCCACCTCGACAGGGCGCGGAAACACCATATATTTT
CASSSPTSTGRGNTIYF
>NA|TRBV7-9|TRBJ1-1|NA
TGTGCCAGCAGCTCCGCGGGGCAGGAGGCCCGGGACACTGAAGCTTTCTTT
CASSSAGQEARDTEAFF
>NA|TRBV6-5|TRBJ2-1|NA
TGTGCCAGCAAAGGGGAAAGCTCCTACAATGAGCAGTTCTTC
CASKGESSYNEQFF
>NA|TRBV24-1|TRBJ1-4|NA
TGTGCCACCAGTGATTCGTGGGAGAGTGAAAAACTGTTTTTT
CATSDSWESEKLFF
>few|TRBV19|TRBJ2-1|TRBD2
TGTGCCAGTAGTATAAACCGGGGGGTTTACAATGAGCAGTTCTTC
CASSINRGVYNEQFF
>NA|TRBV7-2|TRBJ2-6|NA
TGTGCCAGCACCCCTAACTCTGGGGCCAACGTCCTGACTTTC
CASTPNSGANVLTF
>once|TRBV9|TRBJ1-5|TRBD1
TGTGCCAGCAGCGTTACAGGGGGCGGCAATCAGCCCCAGCATTTT
CASSVTGGGNQPQHF
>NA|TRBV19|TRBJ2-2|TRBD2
TGTGCCAGTAGTATAGAACTAGCGGGGAGCACCGGGGAGCTGTTTTTT
CASSIELAGSTGELFF
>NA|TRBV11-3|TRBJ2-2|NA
TGTGCCAGCAGCTCCTGGACTAATACCGGGGAGCTGTTTTTT
CASSSWTNTGELFF
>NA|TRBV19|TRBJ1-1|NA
TGTGCCAGTAGTATGCCGGGGTCAGGTACTGAAGCTTTCTTT
CASSMPGSGTEAFF
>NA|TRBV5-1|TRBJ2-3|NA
TGCGCCAGCAGCCCCACTAGCACAGATACGCAGTATTTT
CASSPTSTDTQYF
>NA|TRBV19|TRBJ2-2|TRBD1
TGTGCCAGTAGCGACGACAGGGGGCGGGTCACCGGGGAGCTGTTTTTT
CASSDDRGRVTGELFF
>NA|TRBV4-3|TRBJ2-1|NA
TGCGCCAGCAGCCAAGATGAGGCAGCCAATGAGCAGTTCTTC
CASSQDEAANEQFF
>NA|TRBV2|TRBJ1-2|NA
TGTGCCAGCAGTGATATAAACCTCGGGTATGGCTACACCTTC
CASSDINLGYGYTF
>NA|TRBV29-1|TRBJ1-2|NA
TGCAGCGTCGGACTTACCCAGGGGTATGGCTACACCTTC
CSVGLTQGYGYTF
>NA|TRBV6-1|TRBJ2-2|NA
TGTGCCAGCACTGAAGGGGCGCTCTGGGCCGGGGAGCTGTTTTTT
CASTEGALWAGELFF
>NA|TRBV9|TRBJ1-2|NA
TGTGCCAGCAGCCCGTTTGAAGGACAACCGATAAACTATGGCTACACCTTC
CASSPFEGQPINYGYTF
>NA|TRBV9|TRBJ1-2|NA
TGTGCCAGCAGCGTTGGGAGCTATGGCTACACCTTC
CASSVGSYGYTF
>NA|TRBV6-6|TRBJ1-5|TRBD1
TGTGCCAGCAGACAAGGGGGCTTCTATAGCAATCAGCCCCAGCATTTT
CASRQGGFYSNQPQHF
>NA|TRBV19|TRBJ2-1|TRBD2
TGTGCCAGTAGTACTCGATTTAGCGGGGGCAACAATGAGCAGTTCTTC
CASSTRFSGGNNEQFF
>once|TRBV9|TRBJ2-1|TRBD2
TGTGCCAGCAGCGGCGGGGGTTCCAACAATGAGCAGTTCTTC
CASSGGGSNNEQFF
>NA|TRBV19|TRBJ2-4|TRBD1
TGTGCCAGTACCCCAGCCGGGACAGGGAAAAACATTCAGTACTTC
CASTPAGTGKNIQYF